These T cell receptor beta chains were read from a single sample in a study of T cells in pancreatic ductal adenocarcinoma. Assay used: immunoSEQ multiplex PCR; TCRdb lists only in-frame clones, some missing. The profile shows 2,000 to 3,000 clones, less than 85% of them singletons. Sequencing was performed on pancreatic tumor tissue. Source of these receptors: a human donor with pancreatic ductal adenocarcinoma. Each CDR3 is given with its conserved first and last residue. Each record gives: J gene, clone size, V gene, D gene, CDR3 length, CDR3 DNA, CDR3 protein. D genes are given only for firm matches. The size field is filled for only some rows; it gives once, few, many or a size class.

>TRBJ2-1|.|TRBV7-9|TRBD2|17
TGTGCCAGCAGCTTAGCGCAAGCTAGCGGGACTTACAATGAGCAGTTCTTC
CASSLAQASGTYNEQFF
>TRBJ2-1|.|TRBV6-6|.|15
TGTGCCAGCAGGGGGGCGGGGTCCTCCTACAATGAGCTGTTCTTC
CASRGAGSSYNELFF
>TRBJ1-2|.|TRBV5-1|.|14
TGCGCCAGCAGCTTCGGACACCCGCAAGGGGGCTACACCTTC
CASSFGHPQGGYTF
>TRBJ2-2|.|TRBV4-3|.|14
TGCGCCAGCAGCCGTGGTGGAGACTCCGGGGAGCTGTTTTTT
CASSRGGDSGELFF
>TRBJ1-1|.|TRBV18|.|12
TGTGCCAGCTCATTCAGTGGGACTGAAGCTTTCTTT
CASSFSGTEAFF
>TRBJ1-2|once|TRBV9|TRBD1|14
TGTGCCAGCAGCGTTATACAGGGGATCGGTGGCTACACCTTC
CASSVIQGIGGYTF
>TRBJ2-7|few|TRBV10-2|.|15
TGCGCCAGCAGTGAGTCTGGAGAGGGGGTGGGCGAGCAGTACTTC
CASSESGEGVGEQYF
>TRBJ1-4|.|TRBV6-1|TRBD1|15
TGTGCCAGCAGAATACAGGGGGCAACTAATGAAAAACTGTTTTTT
CASRIQGATNEKLFF
>TRBJ2-1|few|TRBV6-1|.|12
TGTGCCAGCAGGGGGCAAATCAATGAGCAGTTCTTC
CASRGQINEQFF
>TRBJ2-7|.|TRBV7-4|TRBD1|17
TGTGCCAGCAGCTCAACACAGGGGTTCTTGAGCTCCTACGAGCAGTACTTC
CASSSTQGFLSSYEQYF
>TRBJ2-3|.|TRBV6-1|TRBD2|15
TGTGCCAGCAGCACCGGGACTAGCGTCACAGATACGCAGTATTTT
CASSTGTSVTDTQYF
>TRBJ1-5|.|TRBV6-5|.|14
TGTGCCAGCAGTTACCGGAGCTACGGTCAGCCCCAGCATTTT
CASSYRSYGQPQHF
>TRBJ2-5|.|TRBV2|TRBD1|14
TGTGCCAGCAGTGCACAGGGGTTTCAAGAGACCCAGTACTTC
CASSAQGFQETQYF
>TRBJ2-3|.|TRBV27|.|17
TGTGCCAGCAGTTGGGCCCCATGGGCAGGGGGGACAGATACGCAGTATTTT
CASSWAPWAGGTDTQYF
>TRBJ1-2|few|TRBV6-6|.|14
TGTGCCAGCAGTTACTTACAGGGCGGCTATGGCTACACCTTC
CASSYLQGGYGYTF
>TRBJ2-3|.|TRBV11-3|.|13
TGTGCCAGCAGCCCTCATGGGTCGGATACGCAGTATTTT
CASSPHGSDTQYF
>TRBJ2-3|.|TRBV7-2|.|13
TGTGCCAGCAGCGCTCCCCCAGGGGATACGCAGTATTTT
CASSAPPGDTQYF
>TRBJ2-5|.|TRBV19|.|16
TGTGCCAGTAGTATACATTGGCGGGGGCCGGGGGAGACCCAGTACTTC
CASSIHWRGPGETQYF
>TRBJ2-3|.|TRBV6-5|.|15
TGTGCCAGCAGTTACTCGTTTGACCGGGCAGATACGCAGTATTTT
CASSYSFDRADTQYF
>TRBJ2-7|.|TRBV6-5|TRBD2|15
TGTGCCAGCAGTTATCTAGCGGGAGGGCCCTACGAGCAGTACTTC
CASSYLAGGPYEQYF
>TRBJ1-2|.|TRBV5-5|.|14
TGTGCCAGCAGCTTGGAGCGGACTAACTATGGCTACACCTTC
CASSLERTNYGYTF
>TRBJ1-3|few|TRBV7-2|.|14
TGTGCCAGCAGCTTAGGGACAGAGGTCCACACCATATATTTT
CASSLGTEVHTIYF
>TRBJ1-6|few|TRBV19|.|14
TGTGCCAGTAGTCTATTTTCGGGGGATTCACCCCTCCACTTT
CASSLFSGDSPLHF
>TRBJ1-1|.|TRBV6-1|.|13
TGTGCCATCCGAGTTACAACCGGCACTGAAGCTTTCTTT
CAIRVTTGTEAFF
>TRBJ2-1|.|TRBV6-5|.|15
TGTGCCAGCAGTTACTCTGGCAGGTACTACAATGAGCAGTTCTTC
CASSYSGRYYNEQFF
>TRBJ1-5|.|TRBV28|TRBD1|15
TGTGCCAGCAGTTTGGTCGACAGGGGGTATCAGCCCCAGCATTTT
CASSLVDRGYQPQHF
>TRBJ1-2|few|TRBV5-4|.|14
TGTGCCAGCAGCTTGGCCGGGATTAACTATGGCTACACCTTC
CASSLAGINYGYTF
>TRBJ2-3|.|TRBV2|TRBD1|15
TGTGCCAGCAGCGCGGGACAGGGGGTGCTTATTTCGCAGTATTTT
CASSAGQGVLISQYF